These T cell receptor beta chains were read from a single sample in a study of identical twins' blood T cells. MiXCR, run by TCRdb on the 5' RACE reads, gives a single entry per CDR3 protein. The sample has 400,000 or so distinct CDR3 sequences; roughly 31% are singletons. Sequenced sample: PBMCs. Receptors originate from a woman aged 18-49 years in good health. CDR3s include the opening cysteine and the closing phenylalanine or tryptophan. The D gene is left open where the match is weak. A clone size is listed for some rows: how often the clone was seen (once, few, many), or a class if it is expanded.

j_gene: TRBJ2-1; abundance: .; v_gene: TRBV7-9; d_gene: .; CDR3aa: CASSKSFNEQFF; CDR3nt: TGTGCCAGCAGCAAATCATTTAATGAGCAGTTCTTC
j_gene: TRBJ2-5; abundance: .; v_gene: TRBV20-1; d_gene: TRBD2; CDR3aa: CSAVSSGGRTQYF; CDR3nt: TGCAGTGCAGTCTCTAGCGGGGGTCGGACCCAGTACTTC
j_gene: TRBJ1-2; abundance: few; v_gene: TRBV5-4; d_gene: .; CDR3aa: CASSGSMTYGYTF; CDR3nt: TGTGCCAGCAGCGGAAGCATGACGTACGGCTACACCTTC
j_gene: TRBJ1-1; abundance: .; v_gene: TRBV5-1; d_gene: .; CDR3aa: CASSPMGGHNTEAFF; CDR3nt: TGCGCCAGCAGCCCGATGGGGGGGCACAACACTGAAGCTTTCTTT
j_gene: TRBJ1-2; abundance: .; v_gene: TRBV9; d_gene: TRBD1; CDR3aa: CASSAQTGTGDPYGYTF; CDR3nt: TGTGCCAGCAGCGCTCAGACCGGGACAGGGGATCCCTATGGCTACACCTTC
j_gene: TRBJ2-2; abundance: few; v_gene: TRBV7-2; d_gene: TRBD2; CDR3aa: CASSLWGSGRIGTGELFF; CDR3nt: TGTGCCAGCAGCTTATGGGGTAGCGGGAGAATCGGAACCGGGGAGCTGTTTTTT
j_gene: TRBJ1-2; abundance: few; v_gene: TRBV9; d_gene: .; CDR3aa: CASSVSSGSLDYGYTF; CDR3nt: TGTGCCAGCAGCGTATCATCAGGAAGCCTTGACTATGGCTACACCTTC
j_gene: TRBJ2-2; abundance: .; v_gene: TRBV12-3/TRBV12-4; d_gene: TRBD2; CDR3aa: CASSSRPSSGVNTGELFF; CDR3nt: TGTGCCAGCAGTTCTAGGCCCTCTAGCGGGGTGAACACCGGGGAGCTGTTTTTT
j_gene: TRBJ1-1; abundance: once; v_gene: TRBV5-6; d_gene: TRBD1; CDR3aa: CASSLRQGGYTEALF; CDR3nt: TGTGCCAGCAGCTTACGACAGGGCGGTTACACTGAAGCTTTATTT
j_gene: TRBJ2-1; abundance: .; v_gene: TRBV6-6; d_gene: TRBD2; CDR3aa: CASRREAYNEQFF; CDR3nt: TGTGCCAGTAGGCGGGAGGCCTACAATGAGCAGTTCTTC